This TCR beta chain was sequenced during a study of regulatory T cells in long-lasting Graves disease. Study results and caveats: Newly diagnosed Graves' patients had higher TCR diversity than persistent ones.

This clonotype has a count of ten or more. Antigen specificity is unknown. Both iRepertoire HTBI primers and Arm-PCR of CDR3 regions were used to build the TCR beta libraries. TCRdb reprocessed the multiplex PCR reads with MiXCR, giving one entry per CDR3 protein. The sample carries approximately 400,000 distinct CDR3 sequences, about 16% recorded once. Time point here: newly diagnosed GD, antithyroid drugs for less than 3 months. The TCR library was made from RNA extracted from PBMCs. The V and J ends lost 3 bases and 0 bases respectively, with 17 bases between them. The CDR3 totals 17 residues. Per germline, CDR1 SGHAT and CDR2 FQNNGV.

Here the sequenced sample was peripheral blood mononuclear cells (PBMCs), taken at new diagnosis, from a patient treated with antithyroid drugs. The clonotype comes from a female donor with Graves disease. The chain couples TRBV11-2 to TRBJ1-2; D might be TRBD1 (6 bases). The CDR3 loop reads CASSFSFFQGPNYGYTF. The CDR3 DNA follows: TGTGCCAGCAGCTTCAGTTTTTTCCAGGGGCCTAACTATGGCTACACCTTC.